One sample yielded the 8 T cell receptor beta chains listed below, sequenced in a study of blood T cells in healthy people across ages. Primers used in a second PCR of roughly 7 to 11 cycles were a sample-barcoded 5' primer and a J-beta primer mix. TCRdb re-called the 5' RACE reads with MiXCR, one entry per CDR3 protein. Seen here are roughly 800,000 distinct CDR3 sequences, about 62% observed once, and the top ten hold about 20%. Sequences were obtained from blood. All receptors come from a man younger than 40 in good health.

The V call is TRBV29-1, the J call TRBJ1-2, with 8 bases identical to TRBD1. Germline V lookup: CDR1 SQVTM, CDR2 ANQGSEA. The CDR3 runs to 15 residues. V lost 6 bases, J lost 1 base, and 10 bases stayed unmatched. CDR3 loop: CSVLQQGELNYGYTF. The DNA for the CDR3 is TGCAGCGTCCTCCAACAGGGGGAACTTAACTATGGCTACACCTTC.

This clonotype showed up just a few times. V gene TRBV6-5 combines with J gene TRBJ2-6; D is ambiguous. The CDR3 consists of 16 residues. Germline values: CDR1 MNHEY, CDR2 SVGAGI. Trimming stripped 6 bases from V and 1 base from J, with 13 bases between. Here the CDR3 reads CASSPGWGSGANVLTF. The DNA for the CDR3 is TGTGCCAGCAGCCCAGGTTGGGGTTCTGGGGCCAACGTCCTGACTTTC.

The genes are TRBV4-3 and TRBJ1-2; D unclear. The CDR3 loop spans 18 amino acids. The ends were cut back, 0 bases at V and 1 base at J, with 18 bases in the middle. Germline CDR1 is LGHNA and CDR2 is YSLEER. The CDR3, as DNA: TGCGCCAGCAGCCAAGATCCGGGCCCGGGCTTCTTTAACTATGGCTACACCTTC. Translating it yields CASSQDPGPGFFNYGYTF.

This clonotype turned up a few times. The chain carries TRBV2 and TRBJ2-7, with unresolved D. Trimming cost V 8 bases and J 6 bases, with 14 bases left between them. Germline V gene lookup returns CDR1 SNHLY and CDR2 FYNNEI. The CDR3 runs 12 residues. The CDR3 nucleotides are TGTGCCAGCGCCACTTTCGGCGGCGAGCAGTACTTC. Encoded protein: CASATFGGEQYF.

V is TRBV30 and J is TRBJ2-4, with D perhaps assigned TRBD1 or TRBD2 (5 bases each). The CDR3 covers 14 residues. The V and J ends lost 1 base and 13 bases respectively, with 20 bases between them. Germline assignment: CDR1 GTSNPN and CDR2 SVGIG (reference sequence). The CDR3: CAWSAQLQLGEQYF. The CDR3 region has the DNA TGTGCCTGGAGTGCCCAACTCCAATTGGGGGAGCAGTACTTC. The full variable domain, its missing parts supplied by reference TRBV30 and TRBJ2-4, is SQTIHQWPATLVQPVGSPLSLECTVEGTSNPNLYWYRQAAGRGLQLLFYSVGIGQISSEVPQNLSASRPQDRQFILSSKKLLLSDSGFYLCAWSAQLQLGEQYFGAGTRLSVL.

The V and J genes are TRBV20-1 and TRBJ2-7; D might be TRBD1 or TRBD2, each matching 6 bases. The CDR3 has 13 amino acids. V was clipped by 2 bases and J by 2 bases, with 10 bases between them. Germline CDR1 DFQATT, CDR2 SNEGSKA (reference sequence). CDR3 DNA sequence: TGCAGTGCTAGAACGGGGGCAGCCTACGAGCAGTACTTC. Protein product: CSARTGAAYEQYF.

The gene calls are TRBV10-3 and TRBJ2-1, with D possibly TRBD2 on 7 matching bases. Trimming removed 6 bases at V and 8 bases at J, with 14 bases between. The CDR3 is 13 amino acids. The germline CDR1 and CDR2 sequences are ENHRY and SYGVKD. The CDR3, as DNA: TGTGCCATCAGCCGGAGGGGGGGGGATGAGCAGTTCTTC. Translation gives CAISRRGGDEQFF.

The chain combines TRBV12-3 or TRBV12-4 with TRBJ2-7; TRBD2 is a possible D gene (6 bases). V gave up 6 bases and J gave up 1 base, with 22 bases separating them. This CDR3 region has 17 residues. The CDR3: CASSPGRSRGMSYEQYF. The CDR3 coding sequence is TGTGCCAGCAGCCCCGGCCGGTCCCGCGGGATGTCCTACGAGCAGTACTTC.